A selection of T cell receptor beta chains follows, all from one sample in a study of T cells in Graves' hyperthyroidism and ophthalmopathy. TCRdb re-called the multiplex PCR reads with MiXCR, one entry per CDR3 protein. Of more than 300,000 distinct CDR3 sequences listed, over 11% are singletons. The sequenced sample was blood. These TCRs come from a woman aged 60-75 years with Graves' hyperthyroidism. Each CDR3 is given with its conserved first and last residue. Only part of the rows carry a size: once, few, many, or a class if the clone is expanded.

CDR3aa: CASSFATDFEAFF
len: 13
v_gene: TRBV12-3/TRBV12-4
abundance: NA
j_gene: TRBJ1-1

CDR3aa: CASSPPGGKKNIQYF
len: 15
v_gene: TRBV3-1
abundance: NA
j_gene: TRBJ2-4

CDR3aa: CASSPGLVYQDEQYF
len: 15
v_gene: TRBV28
abundance: NA
j_gene: TRBJ2-7

CDR3aa: CASSLSAADGDEQFF
len: 15
v_gene: TRBV28
abundance: many
j_gene: TRBJ2-1

CDR3aa: CASRSTSGGRPYNEQFF
len: 17
v_gene: TRBV11-2
abundance: many
j_gene: TRBJ2-1

CDR3aa: CASSEFGSGPQHF
len: 13
v_gene: TRBV6-1
abundance: many
j_gene: TRBJ1-5

CDR3aa: CASSHPTAAQGVQPQHF
len: 17
v_gene: TRBV6-1
abundance: few
j_gene: TRBJ1-5

CDR3aa: CSAKPTGGGGTGELFF
len: 16
v_gene: TRBV20-1
abundance: many
j_gene: TRBJ2-2

CDR3aa: CASSLGREGNEQFF
len: 14
v_gene: TRBV5-1
abundance: NA
j_gene: TRBJ2-1

CDR3aa: CASSEKGSVRGTGELFF
len: 17
v_gene: TRBV11-3
abundance: many
j_gene: TRBJ2-2

CDR3aa: CASVVSYEQYF
len: 11
v_gene: TRBV6-9
abundance: NA
j_gene: TRBJ2-7

CDR3aa: CASSSKSQGGRETQYF
len: 16
v_gene: TRBV7-3
abundance: many
j_gene: TRBJ2-5

CDR3aa: CASSITGFLGDTQYF
len: 15
v_gene: TRBV19
abundance: NA
j_gene: TRBJ2-3

CDR3aa: CASSLEQYTEAFF
len: 13
v_gene: TRBV7-9
abundance: many
j_gene: TRBJ1-1

CDR3aa: CASSFRGIDNSPLHF
len: 15
v_gene: TRBV5-1
abundance: once
j_gene: TRBJ1-6

CDR3aa: CASRASGGSTDTQYF
len: 15
v_gene: TRBV5-5
abundance: many
j_gene: TRBJ2-3

CDR3aa: CASGGPNSPLHF
len: 12
v_gene: TRBV19
abundance: few
j_gene: TRBJ1-6

CDR3aa: CASSVNRVSSTDTQYF
len: 16
v_gene: TRBV6-1
abundance: many
j_gene: TRBJ2-3

CDR3aa: CASRIRDRGSFF
len: 12
v_gene: TRBV28
abundance: many
j_gene: TRBJ1-1

CDR3aa: CASIPGRPRDTGELFF
len: 16
v_gene: TRBV28
abundance: many
j_gene: TRBJ2-2

CDR3aa: CASKGMGPLTMKQFF
len: 15
v_gene: TRBV2
abundance: many
j_gene: TRBJ2-1

CDR3aa: CASSIRLAGIDNEQFF
len: 16
v_gene: TRBV19
abundance: many
j_gene: TRBJ2-1

CDR3aa: CASSLDPGQGWTEAFF
len: 16
v_gene: TRBV11-2
abundance: many
j_gene: TRBJ1-1

CDR3aa: CASSSSQGSQPQHF
len: 14
v_gene: TRBV11-2
abundance: many
j_gene: TRBJ1-5

CDR3aa: CASSQDSDRGLADTQYF
len: 17
v_gene: TRBV4-1
abundance: NA
j_gene: TRBJ2-3

CDR3aa: CASIDTDGSYEQYF
len: 14
v_gene: TRBV6-1
abundance: many
j_gene: TRBJ2-7

CDR3aa: CASREGGIEQFF
len: 12
v_gene: TRBV6-1
abundance: few
j_gene: TRBJ2-1

CDR3aa: CASSFRRGRNQPQHF
len: 15
v_gene: TRBV28
abundance: NA
j_gene: TRBJ1-5

CDR3aa: CASSSRTSGSQDTQYF
len: 16
v_gene: TRBV7-8
abundance: many
j_gene: TRBJ2-3

CDR3aa: CSASSNRGRTDTQYF
len: 15
v_gene: TRBV20-1
abundance: many
j_gene: TRBJ2-3

CDR3aa: CASSQGTGERGYTF
len: 14
v_gene: TRBV3-1
abundance: many
j_gene: TRBJ1-2

CDR3aa: CASSPLGSGLDNEQFF
len: 16
v_gene: TRBV12-3/TRBV12-4
abundance: many
j_gene: TRBJ2-1

CDR3aa: CATSQGQTSNQPQHF
len: 15
v_gene: TRBV24-1
abundance: many
j_gene: TRBJ1-5

CDR3aa: CASSESGGLAAGELFF
len: 16
v_gene: TRBV2
abundance: many
j_gene: TRBJ2-2

CDR3aa: CASSLFAGGLGNEQFF
len: 16
v_gene: TRBV11-2
abundance: many
j_gene: TRBJ2-1

CDR3aa: CAISLERGEQFF
len: 12
v_gene: TRBV10-3
abundance: many
j_gene: TRBJ2-1

CDR3aa: CASSLLGVTNTEAFF
len: 15
v_gene: TRBV7-9
abundance: NA
j_gene: TRBJ1-1

CDR3aa: CATSDPDRGDTGELFF
len: 16
v_gene: TRBV24-1
abundance: few
j_gene: TRBJ2-2

CDR3aa: CASSQVLTAGGYGYTF
len: 16
v_gene: TRBV4-1
abundance: many
j_gene: TRBJ1-2

CDR3aa: CASSLSPLDRGGYTF
len: 15
v_gene: TRBV27
abundance: NA
j_gene: TRBJ1-2

CDR3aa: CASSPRDVIGSYGYTF
len: 16
v_gene: TRBV6-2/TRBV6-3
abundance: many
j_gene: TRBJ1-2